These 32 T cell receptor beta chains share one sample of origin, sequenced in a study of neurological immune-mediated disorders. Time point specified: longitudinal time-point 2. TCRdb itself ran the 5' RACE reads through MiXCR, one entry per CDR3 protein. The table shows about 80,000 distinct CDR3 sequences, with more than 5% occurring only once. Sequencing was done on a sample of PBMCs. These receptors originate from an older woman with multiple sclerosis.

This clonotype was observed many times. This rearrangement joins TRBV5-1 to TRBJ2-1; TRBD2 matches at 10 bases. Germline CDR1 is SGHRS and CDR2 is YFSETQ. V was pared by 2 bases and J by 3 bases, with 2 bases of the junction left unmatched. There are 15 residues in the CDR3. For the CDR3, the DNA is TGCGCCAGCAGCTTTACTAGCGGGGTCTACAATGAGCAGTTCTTC. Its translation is CASSFTSGVYNEQFF.

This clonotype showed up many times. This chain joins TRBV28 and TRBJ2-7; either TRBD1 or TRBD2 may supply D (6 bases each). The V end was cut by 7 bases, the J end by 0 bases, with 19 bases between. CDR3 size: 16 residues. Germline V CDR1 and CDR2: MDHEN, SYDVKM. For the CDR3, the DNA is TGTGCCAGCACTGGGGCGGGGACACGGACCTCCTACGAGCAGTACTTC. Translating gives CASTGAGTRTSYEQYF.

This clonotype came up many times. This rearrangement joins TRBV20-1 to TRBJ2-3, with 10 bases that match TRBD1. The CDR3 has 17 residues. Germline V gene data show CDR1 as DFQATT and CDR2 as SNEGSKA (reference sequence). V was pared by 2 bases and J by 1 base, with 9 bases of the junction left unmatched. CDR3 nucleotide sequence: TGCAGTGCTAGAACCCCCTTAGGACAGGGGGGCACAGATACGCAGTATTTT. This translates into CSARTPLGQGGTDTQYF.

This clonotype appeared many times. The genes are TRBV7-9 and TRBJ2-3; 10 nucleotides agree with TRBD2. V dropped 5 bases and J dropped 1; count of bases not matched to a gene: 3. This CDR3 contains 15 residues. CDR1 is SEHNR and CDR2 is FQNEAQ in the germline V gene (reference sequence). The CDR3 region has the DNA TGTGCCAGCAGCGTAACTAGCGGGGGCACAGATACGCAGTATTTT. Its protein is CASSVTSGGTDTQYF.

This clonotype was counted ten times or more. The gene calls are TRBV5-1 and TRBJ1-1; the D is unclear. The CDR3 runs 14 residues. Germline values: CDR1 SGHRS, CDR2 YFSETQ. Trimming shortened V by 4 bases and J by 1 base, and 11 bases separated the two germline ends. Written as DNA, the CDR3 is TGCGCCAGCAGCGTCGCTCTTACGAACACTGAAGCTTTCTTT. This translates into CASSVALTNTEAFF. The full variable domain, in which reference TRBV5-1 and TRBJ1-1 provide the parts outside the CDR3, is KAGVTQTPRYLIKTRGQQVTLSCSPISGHRSVSWYQQTPGQGLQFLFEYFSETQRNKGNFPGRFSGRQFSNSRSEMNVSTLELGDSALYLCASSVALTNTEAFFGQGTRLTVV.

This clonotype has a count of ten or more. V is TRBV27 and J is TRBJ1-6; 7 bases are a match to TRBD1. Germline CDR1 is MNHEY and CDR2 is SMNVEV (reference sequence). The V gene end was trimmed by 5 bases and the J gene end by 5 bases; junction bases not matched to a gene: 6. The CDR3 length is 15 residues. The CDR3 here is CASSVQGINNSPLHF. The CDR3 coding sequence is TGTGCCAGCAGTGTACAGGGGATAAATAATTCACCCCTCCACTTT.

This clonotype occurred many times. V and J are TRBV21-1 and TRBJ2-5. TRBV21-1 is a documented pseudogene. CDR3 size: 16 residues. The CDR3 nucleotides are TGTGCCAGCAGCAACATCCAGACCATGTGCCAAGAGACCCAGTACTTC. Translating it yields CASSNIQTMCQETQYF.

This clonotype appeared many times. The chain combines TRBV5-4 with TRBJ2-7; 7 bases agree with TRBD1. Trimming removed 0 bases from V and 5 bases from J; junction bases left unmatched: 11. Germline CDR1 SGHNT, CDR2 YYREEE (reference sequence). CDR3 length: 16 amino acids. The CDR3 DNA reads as TGTGCCAGCAGCTTGGAGGCCCCCAGACAGGGCGACGAGCAGTACTTC. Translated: CASSLEAPRQGDEQYF.

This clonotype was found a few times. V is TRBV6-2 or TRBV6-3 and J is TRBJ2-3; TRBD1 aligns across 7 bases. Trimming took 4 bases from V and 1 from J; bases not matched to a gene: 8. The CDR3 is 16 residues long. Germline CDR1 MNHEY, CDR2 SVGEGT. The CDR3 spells CASSFADRPRTDTQYF. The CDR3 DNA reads TGTGCCAGCAGTTTCGCGGACAGGCCGCGCACAGATACGCAGTATTTT.

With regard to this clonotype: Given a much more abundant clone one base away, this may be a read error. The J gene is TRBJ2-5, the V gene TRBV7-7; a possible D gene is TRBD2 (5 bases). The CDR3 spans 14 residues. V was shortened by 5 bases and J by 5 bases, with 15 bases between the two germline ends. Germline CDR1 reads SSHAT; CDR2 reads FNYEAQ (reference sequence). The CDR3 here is CASSPWEHRETQYF. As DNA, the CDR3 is TGTGCCAGCAGCCCGTGGGAGCACCGCGAGACCCAGTACTTC. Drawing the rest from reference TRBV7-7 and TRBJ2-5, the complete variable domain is GAGVSQSPRYKVTKRGQDVTLRCDPISSHATLYWYQQALGQGPEFLTYFNYEAQPDKSGLPSDRFSAERPEGSISTLTIQRTEQRDSAMYRCASSPWEHRETQYFGPGTRLLVL.

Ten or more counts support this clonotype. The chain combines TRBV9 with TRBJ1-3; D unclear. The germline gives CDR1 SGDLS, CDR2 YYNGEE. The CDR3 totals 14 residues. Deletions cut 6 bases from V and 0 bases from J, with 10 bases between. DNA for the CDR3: TGTGCCAGCACCCGGACTCACTCTGGAAACACCATATATTTT. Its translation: CASTRTHSGNTIYF.

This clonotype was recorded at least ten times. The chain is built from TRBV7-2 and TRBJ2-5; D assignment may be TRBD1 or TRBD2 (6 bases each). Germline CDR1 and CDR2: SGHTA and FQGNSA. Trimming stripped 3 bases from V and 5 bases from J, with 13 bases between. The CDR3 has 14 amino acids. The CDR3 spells CASSFLGAGETQYF. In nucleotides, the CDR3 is TGTGCCAGCAGCTTTCTGGGGGCGGGGGAGACCCAGTACTTC.

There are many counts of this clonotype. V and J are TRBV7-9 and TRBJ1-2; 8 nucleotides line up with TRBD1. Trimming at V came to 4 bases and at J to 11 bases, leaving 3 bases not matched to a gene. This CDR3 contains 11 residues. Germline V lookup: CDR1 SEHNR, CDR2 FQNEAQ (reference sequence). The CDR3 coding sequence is TGTGCCAGCAGCTCCAGACAGGGGTACACCTTC. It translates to CASSSRQGYTF.

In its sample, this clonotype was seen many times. CDR3 in DNA: TGTGCCACCAGCAGAGATCAAGGCGGCGGCTACGAGCAGTACTTC. Amino acids: CATSRDQGGGYEQYF. The chain carries TRBV15 and TRBJ2-7, with unresolved D. Deletions cut 0 bases from V and 3 bases from J, with 12 bases between. This CDR3 has 15 residues. The germline V gene has CDR1 LNHNV and CDR2 YYDKDF (reference sequence). Based on the CDR3 plus reference TRBV15 and TRBJ2-7, the full variable domain is DAMVIQNPRYQVTQFGKPVTLSCSQTLNHNVMYWYQQKSSQAPKLLFHYYDKDFNNEADTPDNFQSRRPNTSFCFLDIRSPGLGDTAMYLCATSRDQGGGYEQYFGPGTRLTVT.

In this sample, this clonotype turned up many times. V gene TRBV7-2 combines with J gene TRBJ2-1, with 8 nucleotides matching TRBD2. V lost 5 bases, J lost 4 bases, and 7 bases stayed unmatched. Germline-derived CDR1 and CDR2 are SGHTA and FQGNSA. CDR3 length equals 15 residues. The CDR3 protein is CASSTGRGGYNEQFF. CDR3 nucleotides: TGTGCCAGCAGCACAGGTCGGGGGGGGTACAATGAGCAGTTCTTC.

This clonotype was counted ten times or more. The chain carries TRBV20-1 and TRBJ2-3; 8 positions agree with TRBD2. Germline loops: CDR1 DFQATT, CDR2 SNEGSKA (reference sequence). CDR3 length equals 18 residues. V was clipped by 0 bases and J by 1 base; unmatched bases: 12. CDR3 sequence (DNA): TGCAGTGCTAGAGATCCGCGACGGACTAGCTCGGGCACAGATACGCAGTATTTT. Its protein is CSARDPRRTSSGTDTQYF.

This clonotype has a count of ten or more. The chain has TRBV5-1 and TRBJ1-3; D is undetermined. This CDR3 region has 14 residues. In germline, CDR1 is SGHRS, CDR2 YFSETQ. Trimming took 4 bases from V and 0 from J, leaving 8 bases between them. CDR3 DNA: TGCGCCAGCAGCGAGGGCCCCTCTGGAAACACCATATATTTT. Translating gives CASSEGPSGNTIYF. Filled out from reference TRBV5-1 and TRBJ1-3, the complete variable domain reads KAGVTQTPRYLIKTRGQQVTLSCSPISGHRSVSWYQQTPGQGLQFLFEYFSETQRNKGNFPGRFSGRQFSNSRSEMNVSTLELGDSALYLCASSEGPSGNTIYFGEGSWLTVV.

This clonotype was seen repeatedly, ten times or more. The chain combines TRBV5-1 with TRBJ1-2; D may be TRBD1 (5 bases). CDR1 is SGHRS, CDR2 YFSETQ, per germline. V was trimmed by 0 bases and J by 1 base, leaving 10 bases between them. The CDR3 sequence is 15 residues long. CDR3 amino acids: CASSLAPTDNYGYTF. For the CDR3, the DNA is TGCGCCAGCAGCTTGGCTCCGACAGATAACTATGGCTACACCTTC.

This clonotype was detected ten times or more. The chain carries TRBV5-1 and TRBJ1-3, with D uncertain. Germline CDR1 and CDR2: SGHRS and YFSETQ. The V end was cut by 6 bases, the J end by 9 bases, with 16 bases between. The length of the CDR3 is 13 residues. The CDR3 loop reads CASKPAGRGTIYF. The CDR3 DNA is TGCGCCAGCAAACCCGCAGGTCGGGGCACCATATATTTT.

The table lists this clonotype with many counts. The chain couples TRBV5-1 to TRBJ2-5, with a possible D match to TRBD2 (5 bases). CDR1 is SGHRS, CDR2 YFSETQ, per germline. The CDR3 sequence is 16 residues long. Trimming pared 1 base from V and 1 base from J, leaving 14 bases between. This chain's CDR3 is CASSLSGLSPQETQYF. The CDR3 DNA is TGCGCCAGCAGCTTGAGCGGACTCTCACCCCAAGAGACCCAGTACTTC.

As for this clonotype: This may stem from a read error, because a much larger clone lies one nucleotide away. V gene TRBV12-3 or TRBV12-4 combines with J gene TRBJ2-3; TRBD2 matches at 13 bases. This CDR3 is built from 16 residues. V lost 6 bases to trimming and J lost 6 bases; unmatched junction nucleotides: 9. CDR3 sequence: CASSPLGLAGRDTQYF. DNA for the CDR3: TGTGCCAGCAGCCCATTGGGACTAGCGGGACGGGATACGCAGTATTTT.

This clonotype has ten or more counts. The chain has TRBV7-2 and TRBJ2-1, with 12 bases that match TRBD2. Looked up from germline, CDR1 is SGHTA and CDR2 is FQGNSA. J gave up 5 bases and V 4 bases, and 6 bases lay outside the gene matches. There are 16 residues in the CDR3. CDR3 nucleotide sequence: TGTGCCAGCAGCTCCGCGACTAGCGGGGGAAACAATGAGCAGTTCTTC. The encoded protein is CASSSATSGGNNEQFF.

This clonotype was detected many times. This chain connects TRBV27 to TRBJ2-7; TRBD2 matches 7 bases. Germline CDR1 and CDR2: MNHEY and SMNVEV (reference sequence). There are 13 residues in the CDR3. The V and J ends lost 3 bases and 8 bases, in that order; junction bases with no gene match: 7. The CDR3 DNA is TGTGCCAGCAGTTTCTCAGCGGGGAACAAGCAGTACTTC. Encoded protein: CASSFSAGNKQYF.

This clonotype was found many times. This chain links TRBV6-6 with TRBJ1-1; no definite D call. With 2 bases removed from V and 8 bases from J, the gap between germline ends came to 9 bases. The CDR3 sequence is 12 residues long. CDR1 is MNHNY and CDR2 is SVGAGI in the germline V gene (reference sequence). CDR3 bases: TGTGCCAGCAGTTACGAGGGCGCGGAAGCTTTCTTT. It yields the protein CASSYEGAEAFF.

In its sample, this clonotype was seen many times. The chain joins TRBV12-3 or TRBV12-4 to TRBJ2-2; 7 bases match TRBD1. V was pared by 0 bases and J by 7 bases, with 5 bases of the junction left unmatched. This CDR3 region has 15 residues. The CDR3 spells CASSLARRGHGELFF. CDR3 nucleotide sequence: TGTGCCAGCAGTTTAGCGAGAAGGGGGCACGGGGAGCTGTTTTTT.

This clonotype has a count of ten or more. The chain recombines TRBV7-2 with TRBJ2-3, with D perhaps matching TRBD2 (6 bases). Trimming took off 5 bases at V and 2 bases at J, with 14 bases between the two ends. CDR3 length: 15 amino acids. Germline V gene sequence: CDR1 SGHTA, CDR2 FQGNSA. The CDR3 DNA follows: TGTGCCAGCAGCCGACCGGGACTCCACACAGATACGCAGTATTTT. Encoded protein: CASSRPGLHTDTQYF.

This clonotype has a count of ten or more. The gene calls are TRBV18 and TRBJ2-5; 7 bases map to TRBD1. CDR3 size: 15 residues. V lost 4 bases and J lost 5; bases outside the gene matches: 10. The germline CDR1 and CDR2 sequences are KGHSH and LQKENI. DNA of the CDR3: TGTGCCAGCTCACGGATGACAGGGAATGCGGAGACCCAGTACTTC. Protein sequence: CASSRMTGNAETQYF.

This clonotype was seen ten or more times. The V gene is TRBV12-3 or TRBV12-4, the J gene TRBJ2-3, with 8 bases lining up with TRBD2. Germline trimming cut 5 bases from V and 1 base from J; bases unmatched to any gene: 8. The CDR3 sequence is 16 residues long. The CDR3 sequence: CASSQRGLAGTDTQYF. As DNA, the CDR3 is TGTGCCAGCAGTCAACGAGGACTAGCAGGCACAGATACGCAGTATTTT.

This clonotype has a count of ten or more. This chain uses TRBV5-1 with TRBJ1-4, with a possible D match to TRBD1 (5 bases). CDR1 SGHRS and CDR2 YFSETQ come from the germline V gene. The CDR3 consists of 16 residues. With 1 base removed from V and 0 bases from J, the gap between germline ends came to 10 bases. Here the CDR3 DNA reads TGCGCCAGCAGCTTGCAGGGACCTACAACTAATGAAAAACTGTTTTTT. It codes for CASSLQGPTTNEKLFF.

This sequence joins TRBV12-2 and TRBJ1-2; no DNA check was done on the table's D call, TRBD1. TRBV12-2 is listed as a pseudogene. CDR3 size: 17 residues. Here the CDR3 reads CASRLVPRDGPNYGYTF. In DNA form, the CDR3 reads TGTGCAAGTCGCTTAGTACCCCGGGACGGACCTAACTATGGCTACACCTTC.

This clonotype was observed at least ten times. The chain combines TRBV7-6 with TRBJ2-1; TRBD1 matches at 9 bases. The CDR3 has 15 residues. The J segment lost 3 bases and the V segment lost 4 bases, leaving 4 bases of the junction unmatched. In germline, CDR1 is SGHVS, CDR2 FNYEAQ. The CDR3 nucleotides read TGTGCCAGCAGCTCAGGGACAGGGATCTACAATGAGCAGTTCTTC. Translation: CASSSGTGIYNEQFF.

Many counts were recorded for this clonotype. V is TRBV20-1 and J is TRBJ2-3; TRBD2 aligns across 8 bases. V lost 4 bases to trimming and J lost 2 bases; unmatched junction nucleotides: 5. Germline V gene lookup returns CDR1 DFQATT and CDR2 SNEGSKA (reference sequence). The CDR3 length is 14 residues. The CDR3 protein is CSANLAGNTDTQYF. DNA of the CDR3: TGCAGTGCTAACCTAGCGGGCAACACAGATACGCAGTATTTT.